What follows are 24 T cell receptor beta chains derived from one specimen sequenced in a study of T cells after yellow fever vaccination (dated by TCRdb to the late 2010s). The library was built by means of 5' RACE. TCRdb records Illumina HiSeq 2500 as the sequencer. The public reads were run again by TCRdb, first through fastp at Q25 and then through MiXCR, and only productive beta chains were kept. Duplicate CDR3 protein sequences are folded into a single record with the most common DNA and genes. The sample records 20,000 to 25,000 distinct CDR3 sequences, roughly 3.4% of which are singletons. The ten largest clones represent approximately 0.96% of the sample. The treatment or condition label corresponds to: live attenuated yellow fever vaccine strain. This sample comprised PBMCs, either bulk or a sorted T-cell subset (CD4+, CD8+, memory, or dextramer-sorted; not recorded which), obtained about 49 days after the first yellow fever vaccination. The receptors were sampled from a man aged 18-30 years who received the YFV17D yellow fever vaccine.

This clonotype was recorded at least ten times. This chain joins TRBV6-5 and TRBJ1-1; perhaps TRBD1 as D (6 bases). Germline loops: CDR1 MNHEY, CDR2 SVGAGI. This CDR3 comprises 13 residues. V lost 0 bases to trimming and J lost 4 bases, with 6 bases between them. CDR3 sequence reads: CASSYSGGTEAFF. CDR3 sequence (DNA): TGTGCCAGCAGTTACTCAGGGGGCACTGAAGCTTTCTTT.

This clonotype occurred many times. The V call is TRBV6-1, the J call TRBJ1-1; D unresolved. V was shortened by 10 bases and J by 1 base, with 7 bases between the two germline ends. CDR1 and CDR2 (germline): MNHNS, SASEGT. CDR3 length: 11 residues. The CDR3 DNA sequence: TGTGCCATTGCAGGGAACACTGAAGCTTTCTTT. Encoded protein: CAIAGNTEAFF.

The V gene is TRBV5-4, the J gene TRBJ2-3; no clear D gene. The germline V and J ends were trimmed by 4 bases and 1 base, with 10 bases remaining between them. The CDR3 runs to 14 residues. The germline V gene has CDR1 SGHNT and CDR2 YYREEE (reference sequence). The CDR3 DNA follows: TGTGCCAGCAGCAGGGTGGAACGCACAGATACGCAGTATTTT. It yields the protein CASSRVERTDTQYF.

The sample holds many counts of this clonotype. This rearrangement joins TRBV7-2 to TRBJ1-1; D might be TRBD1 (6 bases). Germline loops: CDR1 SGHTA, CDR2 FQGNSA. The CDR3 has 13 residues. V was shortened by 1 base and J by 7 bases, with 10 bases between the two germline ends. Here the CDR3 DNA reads TGTGCCAGCAGCTTAGGTACAGGGTATGAAGCTTTCTTT. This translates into CASSLGTGYEAFF.

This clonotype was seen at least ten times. The CDR3 nucleotides are TGTGCCAGCAGCGGACAGGGGCGACGGGGTGAGCAGTTCTTC. It specifies CASSGQGRRGEQFF. The chain couples TRBV11-3 to TRBJ2-1; 9 bases line up with TRBD1. Trimming removed 5 bases from V and 9 bases from J; junction bases left unmatched: 8. The length of the CDR3 is 14 residues. Germline loops: CDR1 SGHNT, CDR2 YENEEA.

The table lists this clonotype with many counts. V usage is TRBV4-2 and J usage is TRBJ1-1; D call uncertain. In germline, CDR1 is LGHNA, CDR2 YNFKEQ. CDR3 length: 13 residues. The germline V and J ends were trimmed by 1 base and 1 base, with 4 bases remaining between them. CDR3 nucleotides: TGTGCCAGCAGCCAAGTTCAGAACACTGAAGCTTTCTTT. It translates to CASSQVQNTEAFF.

The CDR3 bases are TGTGCCAGCAGCTTAGGTAGAGGAGTGAACACTGAAGCTTTCTTT. Its protein product is CASSLGRGVNTEAFF. This chain uses TRBV13 with TRBJ1-1; D is uncertain. The CDR3 is 15 amino acids. Trimming removed 0 bases at V and 0 bases at J, with 8 bases between. The germline CDR1 and CDR2 sequences are PRHDT and FYEKMQ (reference sequence).

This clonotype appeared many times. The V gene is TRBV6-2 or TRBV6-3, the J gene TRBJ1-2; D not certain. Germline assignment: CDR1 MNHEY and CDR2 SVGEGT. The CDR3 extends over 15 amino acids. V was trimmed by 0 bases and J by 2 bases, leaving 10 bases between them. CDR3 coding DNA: TGTGCCAGCAGTTACTCGAGAGGACTGAACTATGGCTACACCTTC. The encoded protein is CASSYSRGLNYGYTF.

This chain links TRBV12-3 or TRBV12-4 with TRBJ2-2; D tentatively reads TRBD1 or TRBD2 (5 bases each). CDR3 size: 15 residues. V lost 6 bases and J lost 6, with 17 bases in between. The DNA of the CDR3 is TGTGCCAGCAGGGGGGAAGTAAGGTTATCCGGGGAGCTGTTTTTT. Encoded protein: CASRGEVRLSGELFF.

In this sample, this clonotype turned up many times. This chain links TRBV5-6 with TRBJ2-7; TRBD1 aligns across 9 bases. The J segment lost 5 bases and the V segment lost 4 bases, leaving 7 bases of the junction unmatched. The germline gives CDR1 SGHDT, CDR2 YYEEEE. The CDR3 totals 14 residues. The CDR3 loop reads CASSNPGQGNEQYV. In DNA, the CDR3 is TGTGCCAGCAGCAATCCGGGACAGGGTAACGAGCAGTACGTC.

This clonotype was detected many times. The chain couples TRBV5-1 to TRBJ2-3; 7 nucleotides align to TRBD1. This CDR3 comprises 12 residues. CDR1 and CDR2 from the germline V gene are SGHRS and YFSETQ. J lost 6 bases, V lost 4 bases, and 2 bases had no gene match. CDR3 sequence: CASSVTGDTQYF. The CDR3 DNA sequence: TGCGCCAGCAGCGTGACAGGGGATACGCAGTATTTT.

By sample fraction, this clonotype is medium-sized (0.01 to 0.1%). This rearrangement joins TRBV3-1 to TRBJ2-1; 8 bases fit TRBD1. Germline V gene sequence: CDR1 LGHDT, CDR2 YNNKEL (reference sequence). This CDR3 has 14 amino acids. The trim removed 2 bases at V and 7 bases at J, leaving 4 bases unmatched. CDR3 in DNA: TGTGCCAGCAGCCAAACAGGGGGATGGAATGAGCAGTTCTTC. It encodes CASSQTGGWNEQFF.

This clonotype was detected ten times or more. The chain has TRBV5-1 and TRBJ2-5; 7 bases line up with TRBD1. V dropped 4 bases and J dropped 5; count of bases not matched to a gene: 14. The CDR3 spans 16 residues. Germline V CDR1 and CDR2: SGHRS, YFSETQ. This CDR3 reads CASSLSGTAFGETQYF. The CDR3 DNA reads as TGCGCCAGCAGCCTGTCCGGGACAGCGTTTGGGGAGACCCAGTACTTC.

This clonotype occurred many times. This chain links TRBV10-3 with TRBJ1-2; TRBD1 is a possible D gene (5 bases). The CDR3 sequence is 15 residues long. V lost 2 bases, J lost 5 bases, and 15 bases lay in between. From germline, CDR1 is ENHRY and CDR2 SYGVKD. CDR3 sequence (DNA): TGTGCCATCAGTGAGCGACCCGGGACGGAGTATGGCTACACCTTC. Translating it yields CAISERPGTEYGYTF.

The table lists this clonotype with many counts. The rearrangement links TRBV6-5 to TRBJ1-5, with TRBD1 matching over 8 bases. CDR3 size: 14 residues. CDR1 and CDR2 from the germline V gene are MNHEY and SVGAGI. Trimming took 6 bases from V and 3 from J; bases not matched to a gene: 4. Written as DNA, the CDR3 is TGTGCCAGCAGGACAGGGGCCCTCAATCAGCCCCAGCATTTT. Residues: CASRTGALNQPQHF.

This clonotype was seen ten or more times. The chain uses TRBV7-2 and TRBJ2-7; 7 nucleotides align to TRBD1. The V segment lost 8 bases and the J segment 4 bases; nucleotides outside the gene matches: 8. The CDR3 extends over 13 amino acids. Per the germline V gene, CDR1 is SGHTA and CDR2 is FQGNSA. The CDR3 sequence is CASSQGVRYEQYV. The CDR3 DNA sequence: TGTGCCAGCTCCCAGGGGGTTAGATACGAGCAGTACGTC.

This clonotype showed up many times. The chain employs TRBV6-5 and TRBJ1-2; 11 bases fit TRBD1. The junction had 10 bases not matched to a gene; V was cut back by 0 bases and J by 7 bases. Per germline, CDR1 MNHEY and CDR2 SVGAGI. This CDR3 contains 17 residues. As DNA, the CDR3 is TGTGCCAGCAGTTACTCTGGACAGGGGGCCCCCGGGGGTGGCTACACCTTC. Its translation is CASSYSGQGAPGGGYTF.

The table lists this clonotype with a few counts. The CDR3: CASSRGEQETQYF. CDR3 DNA: TGTGCCAGCAGTCGAGGGGAACAAGAGACCCAGTACTTC. The chain carries TRBV6-1 and TRBJ2-5; D may match TRBD1 or TRBD2 (5 bases each). Germline V CDR1 and CDR2: MNHNS, SASEGT. V lost 5 bases and J 2 bases, leaving 9 bases between the germline ends. The CDR3 has 13 residues.

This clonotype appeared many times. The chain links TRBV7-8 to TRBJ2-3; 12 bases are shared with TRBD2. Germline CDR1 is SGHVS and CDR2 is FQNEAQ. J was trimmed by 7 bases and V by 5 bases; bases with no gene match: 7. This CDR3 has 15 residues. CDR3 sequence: CASSDRTSGGNTQYF. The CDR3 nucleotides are TGTGCCAGCAGCGATCGCACTAGCGGGGGGAATACGCAGTATTTT.

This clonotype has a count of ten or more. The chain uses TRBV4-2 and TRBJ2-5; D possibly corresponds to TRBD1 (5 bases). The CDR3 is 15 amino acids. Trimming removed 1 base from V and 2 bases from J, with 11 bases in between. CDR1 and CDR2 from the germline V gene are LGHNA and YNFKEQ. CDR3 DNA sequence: TGTGCCAGCAGCCAAGCGACAGAAGAACAAGAGACCCAGTACTTC. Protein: CASSQATEEQETQYF.

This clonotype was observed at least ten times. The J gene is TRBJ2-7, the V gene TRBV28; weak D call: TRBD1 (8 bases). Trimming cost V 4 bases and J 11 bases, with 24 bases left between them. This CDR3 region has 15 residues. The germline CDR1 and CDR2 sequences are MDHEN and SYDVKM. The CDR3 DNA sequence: TGTGCCAGCAGTTCACCCGGACAGGGAGGGAGTGGGGAGTACTTC. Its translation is CASSSPGQGGSGEYF. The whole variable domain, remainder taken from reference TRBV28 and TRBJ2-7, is DVKVTQSSRYLVKRTGEKVFLECVQDMDHENMFWYRQDPGLGLRLIYFSYDVKMKEKGDIPEGYSVSREKKERFSLILESASTNQTSMYLCASSSPGQGGSGEYFGPGTRLTVT.

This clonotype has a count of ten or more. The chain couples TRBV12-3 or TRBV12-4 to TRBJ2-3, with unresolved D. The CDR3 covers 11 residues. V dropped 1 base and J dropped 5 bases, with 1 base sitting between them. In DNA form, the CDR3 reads TGTGCCAGCAGTTTAGAAGATACGCAGTATTTT. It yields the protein CASSLEDTQYF.

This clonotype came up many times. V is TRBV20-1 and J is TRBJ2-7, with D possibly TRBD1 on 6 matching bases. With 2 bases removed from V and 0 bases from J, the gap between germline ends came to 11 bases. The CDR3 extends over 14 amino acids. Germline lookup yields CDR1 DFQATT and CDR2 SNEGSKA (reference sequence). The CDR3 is CSARPLGGSYEQYF. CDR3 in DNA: TGCAGTGCTAGACCTCTAGGGGGCTCCTACGAGCAGTACTTC.

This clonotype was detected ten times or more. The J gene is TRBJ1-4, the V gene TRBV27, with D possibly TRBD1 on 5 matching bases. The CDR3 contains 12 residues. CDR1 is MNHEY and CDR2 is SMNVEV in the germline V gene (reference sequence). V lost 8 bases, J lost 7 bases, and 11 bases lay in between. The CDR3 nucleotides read TGTGCCAGCGGGACGGGGGGTGAAAAACTGTTTTTT. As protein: CASGTGGEKLFF.